These 28 T cell receptor beta chains were sequenced from one sample in a study of T cells after yellow fever vaccination (dated by TCRdb to about 2019). Library preparation used 5' RACE. Sequencing used an Illumina HiSeq 2500. TCRdb handled the public reads itself, with Q25 trimming in fastp and clone calling in MiXCR, and kept productive beta chains. For every CDR3 protein sequence, its rows merge into one entry that carries the most common genes and DNA. For this sample the table gives 110,000 to 150,000 distinct CDR3 sequences, of which roughly 6.7% were detected only once. 0.5% to 0.65% of the sample goes to the ten largest clones. Reading the label with the study, this specimen's treatment or condition is: live attenuated yellow fever vaccine strain. The material sequenced was CD4+ T cells sorted from PBMCs, taken 10 days after the yellow fever booster vaccination. The origin of the receptors is a man aged 30 to 39 who received the YFV17D yellow fever vaccine.

The V and J genes are TRBV7-9 and TRBJ2-1, with 10 positions matching TRBD2. Germline lookup yields CDR1 SEHNR and CDR2 FQNEAQ (reference sequence). Trimming at V came to 5 bases and at J to 2 bases, leaving 6 bases not matched to a gene. The CDR3 covers 16 residues. Here the CDR3 reads CASSLTGTSAYNEQFF. In nucleotides, the CDR3 is TGTGCCAGCAGCCTCACCGGGACTAGCGCCTACAATGAGCAGTTCTTC. The full variable domain, with the rest looked up from reference TRBV7-9 and TRBJ2-1, is DTGVSQNPRHKITKRGQNVTFRCDPISEHNRLYWYRQTLGQGPEFLTYFQNEAQLEKSRLLSDRFSAERPKGSFSTLEIQRTEQGDSAMYLCASSLTGTSAYNEQFFGPGTRLTVL.

At least ten counts were recorded for this clonotype. This sequence joins TRBV12-3 or TRBV12-4 and TRBJ2-1; TRBD2 matches 13 bases. The CDR3 is made up of 15 amino acids. Trimming took 4 bases from V and 8 from J; bases not matched to a gene: 5. CDR3 sequence reads: CASSSGLAGVYEQFF. Written as DNA, the CDR3 is TGTGCCAGCAGTTCAGGACTAGCGGGAGTCTATGAGCAGTTCTTC.

This clonotype was found many times. The rearrangement joins TRBV7-9 to TRBJ2-5; no clear D. With 4 bases removed from V and 5 bases from J, the gap between germline ends came to 11 bases. The CDR3 has 13 amino acids. Germline V gives CDR1 SEHNR, CDR2 FQNEAQ (reference sequence). The CDR3, as DNA: TGTGCCAGCAGCTCCCGGTCCGGGGAGACCCAGTACTTC. Amino acids: CASSSRSGETQYF. The variable domain in full, completed from reference TRBV7-9 and TRBJ2-5, reads DTGVSQNPRHKITKRGQNVTFRCDPISEHNRLYWYRQTLGQGPEFLTYFQNEAQLEKSRLLSDRFSAERPKGSFSTLEIQRTEQGDSAMYLCASSSRSGETQYFGPGTRLLVL.

This clonotype was detected many times. The V call is TRBV20-1, the J call TRBJ2-3, with D uncertain. V gave up 5 bases and J gave up 8 bases, with 11 bases separating them. The CDR3 consists of 11 residues. Germline V gene lookup returns CDR1 DFQATT and CDR2 SNEGSKA (reference sequence). The CDR3 DNA sequence: TGCAGTGCTCCGGATGTGGTTACGCAGTATTTT. The encoded protein is CSAPDVVTQYF.

This clonotype appeared many times. The J gene is TRBJ2-2, the V gene TRBV9, with 7 bases matching TRBD1. The CDR3 has 15 amino acids. The germline V gene encodes CDR1 SGDLS and CDR2 YYNGEE. Trimming removed 1 base from V and 3 bases from J; junction bases left unmatched: 3. This chain's CDR3 is CASSVHRGDTGELFF. The CDR3 DNA reads as TGTGCCAGCAGCGTACACAGGGGAGACACCGGGGAGCTGTTTTTT.

Only a few counts were recorded for this clonotype. The chain joins TRBV20-1 to TRBJ2-1; TRBD2 matches at 12 bases. The V gene's germline CDR1 is DFQATT and CDR2 SNEGSKA (reference sequence). This CDR3 has 16 amino acids. V trimming: 2 bases; J trimming: 7 bases; junction bases outside the gene matches: 9. CDR3 nucleotides: TGCAGTGCTAGATGGCTAGCGGGAGGGCCGCGGAATGAGCAGTTCTTC. Translation gives CSARWLAGGPRNEQFF.

This clonotype has at least ten counts. The chain combines TRBV5-1 with TRBJ2-1; 12 bases fit TRBD2. The CDR3 sequence is 15 residues long. Germline loops: CDR1 SGHRS, CDR2 YFSETQ. Trimming took 6 bases from V and 9 from J; bases not matched to a gene: 10. The DNA for the CDR3 is TGCGCCAGCACCATCCTAGCGGGAGGGCAGGGTGAGCAGTTCTTC. It encodes CASTILAGGQGEQFF.

The rearrangement uses TRBV5-1 and TRBJ2-2, with 9 bases fitting TRBD1. The length of the CDR3 is 16 residues. Germline CDR1 is SGHRS and CDR2 is YFSETQ. Germline trimming cut 3 bases from V and 1 base from J; bases unmatched to any gene: 4. CDR3 bases: TGCGCCAGCAGCTCTCGACAGGGGGGGAACACCGGGGAGCTGTTTTTT. Protein sequence: CASSSRQGGNTGELFF.

This clonotype was counted many times. The CDR3 DNA reads TGCGCCAGCAGCCCGGGAGGGGGACAGGGTCGAGAGACCCAGTACTTC. Translation: CASSPGGGQGRETQYF. The V call is TRBV5-1, the J call TRBJ2-5, with D tentatively TRBD1 (9 bases). CDR1 SGHRS and CDR2 YFSETQ come from the germline V gene. The CDR3 is 16 residues long. V was shortened by 4 bases and J by 4 bases, with 20 bases between the two germline ends.

This clonotype was recorded a few times. The rearrangement uses TRBV18 and TRBJ1-5; the D is unclear. Trimming took off 5 bases at V and 5 bases at J, with 10 bases between the two ends. Germline assignment: CDR1 KGHSH and CDR2 LQKENI. This CDR3 is built from 13 residues. The CDR3 is CASSVKLDQPQHF. The CDR3 bases are TGTGCCAGCTCAGTGAAATTGGATCAGCCCCAGCATTTT.

This clonotype was recorded many times. The rearrangement links TRBV10-2 to TRBJ2-5, with D tentatively TRBD1 or TRBD2 (7 bases each). V dropped 3 bases and J dropped 7 bases, with 15 bases sitting between them. The CDR3 loop spans 14 amino acids. Germline-derived CDR1 and CDR2 are WSHSY and SAAADI. The CDR3 is CASSEIGEGATQYF. The CDR3 DNA reads TGCGCCAGCAGTGAAATCGGGGAGGGGGCGACCCAGTACTTC.

The rearrangement uses TRBV5-1 and TRBJ2-7, with 13 positions matching TRBD2. CDR1 is SGHRS, CDR2 YFSETQ, per germline. CDR3 length: 14 amino acids. With V trimmed by 4 bases and J by 6 bases, 4 bases remained unmatched. The CDR3: CASSQGLAGAEQYF. The CDR3 bases are TGCGCCAGCAGCCAAGGACTAGCGGGAGCCGAGCAGTACTTC.

A word on this clonotype: Given a much more abundant clone one base away, this may be a read error. The CDR3 DNA reads as TGCGCCAGCAGCCAAGATCTGGGTCGGTGGGTGGATAGCTCGAATGAGCAGTTCTTC. Protein product: CASSQDLGRWVDSSNEQFF. The chain combines TRBV4-3 with TRBJ2-1, with D hard to call. In germline, CDR1 is LGHNA, CDR2 YSLEER. The V end was cut by 0 bases, the J end by 7 bases, with 25 bases between. The CDR3 is made up of 19 amino acids.

This clonotype was recorded at least ten times. V usage is TRBV21-1 and J usage is TRBJ2-7; the listed D gene, TRBD1, was not tested against the DNA. TRBV21-1 is listed as a pseudogene. The CDR3 length is 13 residues. DNA for the CDR3: TGTGCCGTCCGACAGTTGAAAACCTACGAGCAGTACTTC. Translating it yields CAVRQLKTYEQYF.

This chain uses TRBV28 with TRBJ2-7; 8 bases map to TRBD2. V gave up 5 bases and J gave up 7 bases; unmatched junction bases: 7. The CDR3 totals 13 residues. Germline CDR1 and CDR2: MDHEN and SYDVKM. DNA of the CDR3: TGTGCCAGCAGTCCGGGAGGGCCGTTAGAGCAGTACTTC. Translating it yields CASSPGGPLEQYF.

This clonotype was recorded at least ten times. The chain has TRBV3-1 and TRBJ2-2; 10 positions match TRBD2. This CDR3 has 14 residues. The germline V gene encodes CDR1 LGHDT and CDR2 YNNKEL (reference sequence). The J segment lost 8 bases and the V segment lost 6 bases, leaving 6 bases of the junction unmatched. CDR3 DNA sequence: TGTGCCAGCAGAAGCGGGAGGGCCCGAGGGGAGCTGTTTTTT. This sequence encodes CASRSGRARGELFF.

There are many counts of this clonotype. The gene calls are TRBV7-9 and TRBJ2-1; a possible D gene is TRBD2 (5 bases). V lost 0 bases to trimming and J lost 3 bases, with 15 bases between them. CDR3 length: 17 amino acids. The V gene's germline CDR1 is SEHNR and CDR2 FQNEAQ (reference sequence). The CDR3 DNA reads TGTGCCAGCAGCTTAGCGGGTCTAGCCGTTAGCTACAATGAGCAGTTCTTC. Its translation: CASSLAGLAVSYNEQFF.

This clonotype has ten or more counts. The chain has TRBV27 and TRBJ2-5, with D possibly TRBD1 on 5 matching bases. CDR1 is MNHEY and CDR2 is SMNVEV in the germline V gene (reference sequence). The CDR3 sequence is 13 residues long. V lost 5 bases and J lost 2, with 9 bases in between. In DNA form, the CDR3 reads TGTGCCAGCAGTCCAAGGACACAAGAGACCCAGTACTTC. It encodes CASSPRTQETQYF.

This clonotype was seen a few times. This chain uses TRBV4-3 with TRBJ2-2; D is possibly TRBD2 (5 bases). From germline, CDR1 is LGHNA and CDR2 YSLEER. The CDR3 spans 16 residues. The V end lost 2 bases, the J end lost 0 bases, and 10 bases lay between the germline ends. CDR3 nucleotide sequence: TGCGCCAGCAGCCAACGGCTGCGGGCGAACACCGGGGAGCTGTTTTTT. Encoded protein: CASSQRLRANTGELFF.

This clonotype was counted between two and nine times. The CDR3 region is CASTGSSYNEQFF. Written as DNA, the CDR3 is TGTGCCAGTACCGGGAGCTCCTACAATGAGCAGTTCTTC. The J gene is TRBJ2-1, the V gene TRBV19, with D perhaps matching TRBD2 (6 bases). CDR3 length: 13 residues. V was cut by 7 bases and J by 0 bases, with 7 bases left in between. Germline lookup yields CDR1 LNHDA and CDR2 SQIVND (reference sequence).

The chain recombines TRBV19 with TRBJ2-7; tentatively, D is TRBD1 (6 bases). CDR1 is LNHDA and CDR2 is SQIVND in the germline V gene (reference sequence). With 0 bases removed from V and 7 bases from J, the gap between germline ends came to 22 bases. The CDR3 loop spans 17 amino acids. CDR3 in amino acids: CASSIEGGYGVASEQYF. The DNA for the CDR3 is TGTGCCAGTAGTATAGAAGGGGGATATGGTGTCGCGTCTGAGCAGTACTTC.

This clonotype was seen ten or more times. The V call is TRBV5-8, the J call TRBJ1-1; D is possibly TRBD1 (5 bases). The V end was cut by 4 bases, the J end by 7 bases, with 8 bases between. CDR1 is SGHTS, CDR2 YDEGEE, per germline. This CDR3 spans 11 amino acids. Written as DNA, the CDR3 is TGTGCCAGCAGCCGGGGCGGTGAAGCTTTCTTT. The encoded protein is CASSRGGEAFF. The full variable domain, in which reference TRBV5-8 and TRBJ1-1 provide the parts outside the CDR3, is EAGVTQSPTHLIKTRGQQATLRCSPISGHTSVYWYQQALGLGLQFLLWYDEGEERNRGNFPPRFSGRQFPNYSSELNVNALELEDSALYLCASSRGGEAFFGQGTRLTVV.

This clonotype was detected many times. V and J are TRBV5-1 and TRBJ2-5, with D possibly TRBD1 on 6 matching bases. The CDR3 is made up of 14 amino acids. CDR1 is SGHRS and CDR2 is YFSETQ in the germline V gene. The ends were cut back, 3 bases at V and 2 bases at J, with 11 bases in the middle. CDR3 region: CASSWTGQQETQYF. CDR3 coding DNA: TGCGCCAGCAGCTGGACCGGACAGCAAGAGACCCAGTACTTC. The full variable domain, its missing parts supplied by reference TRBV5-1 and TRBJ2-5, is KAGVTQTPRYLIKTRGQQVTLSCSPISGHRSVSWYQQTPGQGLQFLFEYFSETQRNKGNFPGRFSGRQFSNSRSEMNVSTLELGDSALYLCASSWTGQQETQYFGPGTRLLVL.

The rearrangement joins TRBV30 to TRBJ2-7, with 12 bases aligning to TRBD2. The CDR3 consists of 17 residues. Germline V gene lookup returns CDR1 GTSNPN and CDR2 SVGIG (reference sequence). Trimming took 0 bases from V and 4 from J; bases not matched to a gene: 10. CDR3 in DNA: TGTGCCTGGAGTGTACGGCCTAGCGGGAGGGCCGCATACGAGCAGTACTTC. This gives the protein CAWSVRPSGRAAYEQYF. The variable domain in full, with the rest retrieved from reference TRBV30 and TRBJ2-7, is SQTIHQWPATLVQPVGSPLSLECTVEGTSNPNLYWYRQAAGRGLQLLFYSVGIGQISSEVPQNLSASRPQDRQFILSSKKLLLSDSGFYLCAWSVRPSGRAAYEQYFGPGTRLTVT.

Ten or more counts support this clonotype. This rearrangement joins TRBV6-5 to TRBJ2-3; D is ambiguous. Germline-derived CDR1 and CDR2 are MNHEY and SVGAGI. CDR3 length: 14 residues. The germline V and J ends were trimmed by 4 bases and 3 bases, with 11 bases remaining between them. The CDR3 here is CASSWMEMTDTQYF. In nucleotides, the CDR3 is TGTGCCAGCAGTTGGATGGAGATGACAGATACGCAGTATTTT.

This clonotype showed up many times. The rearrangement joins TRBV6-2 or TRBV6-3 to TRBJ2-1; D is possibly TRBD1 (5 bases). Germline CDR1 reads MNHEY; CDR2 reads SVGEGT. Between the trimmed V and J ends, which lost 5 bases and 7 bases, there was a span of 6 bases. CDR3 length: 11 residues. As DNA, the CDR3 is TGTGCCAGCAGTCACAGGAATGAGCAGTTCTTC. Encoded protein: CASSHRNEQFF.

The V call is TRBV5-5, the J call TRBJ2-6, with D perhaps TRBD2 (5 bases). The germline gives CDR1 SGHKS, CDR2 YYEKEE (reference sequence). The CDR3 has 16 amino acids. Trimming took 1 base from V and 0 from J, leaving 8 bases between them. CDR3 DNA: TGTGCCAGCAGCTTGCCCGGGAACTCTGGGGCCAACGTCCTGACTTTC. Translating gives CASSLPGNSGANVLTF. The full variable domain, rest sourced from reference TRBV5-5 and TRBJ2-6, is DAGVTQSPTHLIKTRGQQVTLRCSPISGHKSVSWYQQVLGQGPQFIFQYYEKEERGRGNFPDRFSARQFPNYSSELNVNALLLGDSALYLCASSLPGNSGANVLTFGAGSRLTVL.

The sample holds many counts of this clonotype. The rearrangement links TRBV5-1 to TRBJ2-5, with D perhaps given as TRBD1 or TRBD2 (6 bases each). The CDR3 has 12 amino acids. V gave up 7 bases and J gave up 4 bases, with 11 bases separating them. In germline, CDR1 is SGHRS, CDR2 YFSETQ. The CDR3 DNA follows: TGCGCCAGCGGCGGAGGGGGAGAGACCCAGTACTTC. This codes for CASGGGGETQYF.